These 17 T cell receptor beta chains came from one sample sequenced in a study of cytomegalovirus exposure and HLA in healthy donors. Libraries were prepared by immunoSEQ multiplex PCR; TCRdb keeps only in-frame clonotypes and omits some of them. The sample consists of hundreds of thousands of clones, approximately 87% of them appearing once. Sequencing input: PBMCs. The receptors were sampled from a woman younger than 30 in good health and CMV-seronegative.

This clone was seen a single time. For the CDR3, the DNA is TGCAGCTTACAGGGGGCCCCACAAATCTACGAGCAGTACTTC. As protein: CSLQGAPQIYEQYF. The genes are TRBV29-1 and TRBJ2-7; 9 nucleotides agree with TRBD1. The CDR3 is made up of 14 amino acids. After removal of 8 bases from V and 3 bases from J, the junction contained 11 bases not matched to a gene. Germline CDR1 and CDR2: SQVTM and ANQGSEA.

The genes are TRBV29-1 and TRBJ2-3; TRBD1 might be the D (6 bases). This CDR3 has 13 amino acids. V lost 1 base, J lost 3 bases, and 8 bases lay in between. Germline CDR1 reads SQVTM; CDR2 reads ANQGSEA. As DNA, the CDR3 is TGCAGCGTTGAAGGGACAGAAACAGATACGCAGTATTTT. Translating gives CSVEGTETDTQYF.

The chain couples TRBV6-5 to TRBJ2-7; 7 nucleotides align to TRBD2. The germline gives CDR1 MNHEY, CDR2 SVGAGI. The CDR3 spans 14 residues. Unmatched junction bases numbered 7, after V lost 6 bases and J lost 2 bases. This CDR3 is CASSPRRGTYEQYF. DNA for the CDR3: TGTGCCAGCAGCCCCCGGCGGGGGACCTACGAGCAGTACTTC.

The V gene is TRBV28, the J gene TRBJ2-7, with a tentative D call TRBD2 (5 bases). The CDR3 is made up of 12 amino acids. Deletions cut 4 bases from V and 6 bases from J, with 10 bases between. CDR1 and CDR2 from the germline V gene are MDHEN and SYDVKM. CDR3: CASSSRGTEQYF. The DNA for the CDR3 is TGTGCCAGCAGTTCCCGGGGTACCGAGCAGTACTTC.

This clone has just one count. The chain carries TRBV11-2 and TRBJ2-7; 9 nucleotides line up with TRBD2. CDR1 and CDR2 from the germline V gene are SGHAT and FQNNGV. The CDR3 runs to 15 residues. J lost 2 bases, V lost 0 bases, and 2 bases had no gene match. Written as DNA, the CDR3 is TGTGCCAGCAGCTTAGAAGGCGGGAGGGCCTACGAGCAGTACTTC. It specifies CASSLEGGRAYEQYF. Full variable domain (rest looked up from reference TRBV11-2 and TRBJ2-7): EAGVAQSPRYKIIEKRQSVAFWCNPISGHATLYWYQQILGQGPKLLIQFQNNGVVDDSQLPKDRFSAERLKGVDSTLKIQPAKLEDSAVYLCASSLEGGRAYEQYFGPGTRLTVT.

This chain links TRBV6-1 with TRBJ2-7, with D tentatively TRBD2 (5 bases). The V end was cut by 0 bases, the J end by 4 bases, with 10 bases between. Germline lookup yields CDR1 MNHNS and CDR2 SASEGT. CDR3 length: 14 residues. As DNA, the CDR3 is TGTGCCAGCAGTGAAGCGCGACGGGAATACGAGCAGTACTTC. It yields the protein CASSEARREYEQYF.

As concerns this clone: The sample contains more than one DNA sequence encoding this CDR3. The rearrangement joins TRBV9 to TRBJ2-1, with D perhaps matching TRBD2 (6 bases). Looked up from germline, CDR1 is SGDLS and CDR2 is YYNGEE. V lost 0 bases and J lost 4, with 8 bases in between. The CDR3 length is 14 residues. The DNA of the CDR3 is TGTGCCAGCAGCGTAGATGGGGGGTACAATGAGCAGTTCTTC. The encoded protein is CASSVDGGYNEQFF.

This clone was seen just once. The V and J genes are TRBV7-2 and TRBJ2-7; no clear D. Germline-derived CDR1 and CDR2 are SGHTA and FQGNSA. V gave up 6 bases and J gave up 0 bases, with 12 bases separating them. CDR3 length equals 14 residues. The CDR3 sequence is CASRGSRASYEQYF. The DNA for the CDR3 is TGTGCCAGCAGAGGCTCCCGGGCCTCCTACGAGCAGTACTTC.

In its sample, this clone was seen once. V is TRBV2 and J is TRBJ1-2; D uncertain. In germline, CDR1 is SNHLY, CDR2 FYNNEI. V gave up 1 base and J gave up 4 bases, with 7 bases separating them. The CDR3 totals 13 residues. Here the CDR3 reads CASSEGTSYGYTF. The CDR3 bases are TGTGCCAGCAGTGAAGGGACGTCCTATGGCTACACCTTC.

This rearrangement joins TRBV7-9 to TRBJ1-2, with TRBD1 matching over 7 bases. The V gene's germline CDR1 is SEHNR and CDR2 FQNEAQ (reference sequence). J lost 2 bases, V lost 5 bases, and 5 bases had no gene match. The length of the CDR3 is 14 residues. This CDR3 is CASSRPGQNYGYTF. CDR3 sequence (DNA): TGTGCCAGCAGCAGGCCGGGACAGAACTATGGCTACACCTTC.

The chain couples TRBV5-1 to TRBJ1-2; 7 bases fit TRBD1. The CDR3 length is 17 residues. Germline-derived CDR1 and CDR2 are SGHRS and YFSETQ. Unmatched junction bases numbered 14, after V lost 4 bases and J lost 2 bases. The CDR3 spells CASSAGDRLKKNYGYTF. The CDR3 bases are TGCGCCAGCAGCGCCGGGGACAGACTGAAGAAGAACTATGGCTACACCTTC. The full variable domain, in which reference TRBV5-1 and TRBJ1-2 provide the parts outside the CDR3, is KAGVTQTPRYLIKTRGQQVTLSCSPISGHRSVSWYQQTPGQGLQFLFEYFSETQRNKGNFPGRFSGRQFSNSRSEMNVSTLELGDSALYLCASSAGDRLKKNYGYTFGSGTRLTVV.

The V and J genes are TRBV27 and TRBJ2-1; D may be TRBD1 (5 bases). The CDR3 loop spans 12 amino acids. The V end was cut by 6 bases, the J end by 10 bases, with 13 bases between. CDR1 and CDR2 from the germline V gene are MNHEY and SMNVEV (reference sequence). The CDR3 region is CASSYGAREQFF. The CDR3 bases are TGTGCCAGCAGCTATGGGGCGAGGGAGCAGTTCTTC.

CDR3 amino acids: CASSSGGTATYGYTF. DNA of the CDR3: TGTGCCAGCAGCTCGGGGGGGACAGCGACATATGGCTACACCTTC. The V and J genes are TRBV11-2 and TRBJ1-2; 7 nucleotides line up with TRBD1. This CDR3 region has 15 residues. Germline CDR1 is SGHAT and CDR2 is FQNNGV. V shed 4 bases and J 5 bases; nucleotides not matched to a gene: 10.

V and J are TRBV9 and TRBJ2-2; 12 bases align to TRBD2. V gave up 0 bases and J gave up 6 bases; unmatched junction bases: 3. This CDR3 is built from 16 residues. Germline V lookup: CDR1 SGDLS, CDR2 YYNGEE. The CDR3 nucleotides are TGTGCCAGCAGCGTAGCTACTAGCGGGAGGCCCGGGGAGCTGTTTTTT. Its protein is CASSVATSGRPGELFF.

This sequence joins TRBV29-1 and TRBJ1-5; D not certain. Germline CDR1 and CDR2: SQVTM and ANQGSEA. The length of the CDR3 is 13 residues. The V and J ends lost 4 bases and 3 bases respectively, with 10 bases between them. CDR3 nucleotides: TGCAGCGTTGTTTCCCACCCCAATCAGCCCCAGCATTTT. This codes for CSVVSHPNQPQHF.

The V call is TRBV2, the J call TRBJ2-7, with D perhaps being TRBD1 or TRBD2 (5 bases each). The CDR3 consists of 16 residues. Germline V gives CDR1 SNHLY, CDR2 FYNNEI. Trimming removed 6 bases from V and 0 bases from J, with 18 bases in between. CDR3 coding DNA: TGTGCCAGCAGGGGGGACCCCGCGGGCCTCTCCTACGAGCAGTACTTC. Amino acid sequence: CASRGDPAGLSYEQYF.

The chain couples TRBV28 to TRBJ2-1; possibly TRBD2 for D (5 bases). Trimming removed 9 bases from V and 9 bases from J, with 18 bases in between. The CDR3 runs 13 residues. Germline loops: CDR1 MDHEN, CDR2 SYDVKM. CDR3: CASTYGLFSEQFF. Here the CDR3 DNA reads TGTGCCAGTACATACGGACTCTTCAGTGAGCAGTTCTTC. Complete variable domain (other parts from reference TRBV28 and TRBJ2-1): DVKVTQSSRYLVKRTGEKVFLECVQDMDHENMFWYRQDPGLGLRLIYFSYDVKMKEKGDIPEGYSVSREKKERFSLILESASTNQTSMYLCASTYGLFSEQFFGPGTRLTVL.